Listed below are T cell receptor beta chains from one sample, sequenced in a study of regulatory T cells in long-lasting Graves disease. Via MiXCR, TCRdb re-called the multiplex PCR reads, giving one row per CDR3 protein. The sample lists 400,000 to 500,000 distinct CDR3 sequences; approximately 16% were seen once. The same sample was also studied in work on T cells in Graves' hyperthyroidism and ophthalmopathy.

This material consisted of peripheral blood mononuclear cells (PBMCs), taken at new diagnosis, from a patient treated with antithyroid drugs. The receptors originated from a woman aged 35 to 49 with Graves disease. CDR3s include the opening cysteine and the closing phenylalanine or tryptophan.

TRBV29-1	TRBJ2-7	CSVEDSGTGEYEQYF
TRBV30	TRBJ1-5	CAWTDKPNQPQHF
TRBV5-1	TRBJ2-7	CASSPNQGYEQYF
TRBV11-3	TRBJ2-1	CASSLDGQNEQFF
TRBV10-3	TRBJ1-1	CATTTTGDSEAFF
TRBV11-3	TRBJ2-1	CASSVAYSSYNEQFF
TRBV28	TRBJ2-7	CASSFASASPVVHEQYF
TRBV6-2/TRBV6-3	TRBJ2-3	CASSGGQVHFTDTQYF
TRBV29-1	TRBJ2-2	CSAEGASGTTGELFF
TRBV28	TRBJ2-5	CAAGVFGSKQETQYF
TRBV4-2	TRBJ2-1	CASSQDRAQVF
TRBV11-2	TRBJ2-2	CASSLDLPSTGELFF
TRBV7-2	TRBJ2-5	CASSPVGGSQETQYF
TRBV20-1	TRBJ2-7	CSAKSVDEQYF
TRBV7-2	TRBJ1-2	CASSLNSGLPDGYTF
TRBV9	TRBJ2-2	CASSLTSGMTYGELFF
TRBV11-2	TRBJ2-7	CASSVISGRAFYEQYF
TRBV27	TRBJ2-5	CASMDRTETQYF
TRBV27	TRBJ1-1	CASPGQSMNTEAFF
TRBV12-3/TRBV12-4	TRBJ2-1	CASSLGGWAGASRGEQFF
TRBV7-2	TRBJ2-1	CASSRMTGSYNEQFF
TRBV9	TRBJ2-1	CASSVTGIGSLDEQFF
TRBV18	TRBJ2-1	CASSRGTGPNEQFF
TRBV28	TRBJ1-5	CASTPAEAYQPQHF
TRBV9	TRBJ2-2	CASSVALRTGPNTGELFF
TRBV27	TRBJ2-1	CAIASGSYNEQFF
TRBV4-1	TRBJ2-1	CASSRQGYNEQFF
TRBV6-1	TRBJ2-7	CASRDRGLSSYEQYF
TRBV7-3	TRBJ2-5	CASSLRSQETQYF
TRBV7-6	TRBJ2-1	CASSLGVYNNEQFF
TRBV27	TRBJ2-7	CASSSGTGGFSKYF
TRBV19	TRBJ2-3	CASTTTWELAGESTDTQYF
TRBV20-1	TRBJ2-1	CSARDLTPEGEYNEQFF
TRBV12-3/TRBV12-4	TRBJ1-5	CASSADRAQDQPQHF
TRBV28	NA	CANSPEEYNEQFF
TRBV2	TRBJ1-2	CASSAVRDRPYGYTF
TRBV15	TRBJ2-2	CATSRDTGTGELFF
TRBV20-1	TRBJ2-1	CSARDRSTSGSPSYNEQFF
TRBV5-1	TRBJ2-3	CASSFAETDTQYF
TRBV7-9	TRBJ1-1	CASSPVGGGSTEAFF
TRBV7-3	TRBJ2-6	CASSFLGRASSGANVLTF
TRBV15	TRBJ1-1	CATTPDRGNTEAFF
TRBV28	TRBJ1-2	CASSLGAWYGYTF
TRBV20-1	TRBJ2-1	CSARRDNEQFF
TRBV29-1	TRBJ1-3	CSVGTEGNTIYF
TRBV7-3	TRBJ2-3	CASSLLVGQGATDTQYF
TRBV10-2	TRBJ2-7	CASSESEQGFYEQYF
TRBV5-4	TRBJ2-1	CASSRASGSLNEQFF